This T cell receptor (beta chain) was recorded in a study of glioma-infiltrating T cells. Overall study findings and caveats: Non-neoplastic patients had below-expected tissue-blood divergence, while all gliomas exceeded expectation.

This clonotype appeared a few times. The antigen is not known. Trimming cost V 6 bases and J 0 bases, with 14 bases left between them. Germline CDR1 reads WNHNN; CDR2 reads SYGVQD (reference sequence). The CDR3 runs to 16 residues. The iRepertoire nested amplicon-rescue multiplex PCR amplified TCR alpha and beta CDR3s from RNA. TCRdb passed the multiplex PCR reads through MiXCR, listing each CDR3 protein once. The repertoire holds approximately 89,000 distinct CDR3 sequences, with 23% as singletons. The specimen was glioma tissue, nonneoplastic brain tissue, or PBMCs (not recorded which). The V and J genes are TRBV10-1 and TRBJ2-2; either TRBD1 or TRBD2 may supply D (6 bases each). The receptor comes from a human donor with low-grade glioma or glioblastoma, undergoing nonglioma brain surgery, or in good health (not recorded which). CDR3 bases: TGCGCCAGCAGCGTCGCGGGACACACGAACACCGGGGAGCTGTTTTTT. It is translated as CASSVAGHTNTGELFF.